This T cell receptor beta chain was recorded in a study of graft-versus-host responses after intestinal transplantation. This CDR3 is built from 17 residues. J gave up 0 bases and V 7 bases, and 6 bases lay outside the gene matches. Per germline, CDR1 MGHRA and CDR2 YSYEKL. Plating combined around 200,000 CFSE-labeled responder cells with around 200,000 irradiated, violet-dye-labeled stimulator cells. This clone was counted only a few times. TCRdb's table, derived via immunoSEQ multiplex PCR, lists solely in-frame clones and lacks some. The table has 20,000 to 25,000 clones, approximately 33% seen once; the top ten hold 7.5% to 10%.

This receptor was obtained from a human patient who received an intestinal transplant. The chain couples TRBV4-1 to TRBJ2-6; 10 bases fit TRBD1. The sample in question was alloreactive CD8+ T cells from a mixed lymphocyte reaction culture, obtained before intestinal transplant. Subset denoted: CFSE-low proliferating T cells sorted from roughly 6-day pre-transplant mixed lymphocyte reaction (GvH or HvG direction). CDR3 protein: CASMGQGTISGANVLTF. DNA for the CDR3: TGCGCCAGCATGGGACAGGGGACCATCTCTGGGGCCAACGTCCTGACTTTC.